This is a list of T cell receptor beta chains from one sample in a study of shared clonotypes between healthy human individuals. The protocol was immunoSEQ multiplex PCR, while the TCRdb copy is restricted to in-frame clones and leaves out a portion. The top ten clones hold less than 0.15% of a sample with around 2.1 million clones, approximately 96% of them seen once. The sample taken for sequencing was naive CD4+ T cells sorted from blood. The receptors come from a man aged 18 to 29 in good health. Each CDR3 is given with its conserved first and last residue. A D gene is named only where the DNA matches it firmly. Clone sizes are given selectively: once, few, many, or a class where the clone is expanded.

v_call: TRBV2; j_call: TRBJ2-2; d_call: NA; clone_size: NA; cdr3_aa: CASTLDTLDTGELFF; cdr3_nt: TGTGCCAGCACCCTGGATACGCTGGACACCGGGGAGCTGTTTTTT
v_call: TRBV5-1; j_call: TRBJ1-4; d_call: TRBD1; clone_size: NA; cdr3_aa: CASSSGTGGEKLFF; cdr3_nt: TGCGCCAGCAGCTCCGGGACAGGAGGGGAAAAACTGTTTTTT
v_call: TRBV4-1; j_call: TRBJ1-6; d_call: TRBD1; clone_size: NA; cdr3_aa: CASSQDSAGQGVFSYNSPLHF; cdr3_nt: TGCGCCAGCAGCCAAGATTCCGCGGGACAGGGCGTATTCTCCTATAATTCACCCCTCCACTTT
v_call: TRBV14; j_call: TRBJ2-2; d_call: NA; clone_size: NA; cdr3_aa: CASSQVGGIPSGELFF; cdr3_nt: TGTGCCAGCAGCCAAGTGGGGGGTATACCGTCCGGGGAGCTGTTTTTT
v_call: TRBV30; j_call: TRBJ2-7; d_call: NA; clone_size: NA; cdr3_aa: CAWSSFSRVRSSYEQYF; cdr3_nt: TGTGCCTGGAGTTCCTTCTCTCGGGTTCGCAGCTCCTACGAGCAGTACTTC
v_call: TRBV11-2; j_call: TRBJ2-3; d_call: TRBD1; clone_size: NA; cdr3_aa: CASSDRGLTDTQYF; cdr3_nt: TGTGCCAGCAGCGACAGGGGATTGACAGATACGCAGTATTTT
v_call: TRBV5-1; j_call: TRBJ1-6; d_call: NA; clone_size: NA; cdr3_aa: CASAGGGNSPLHF; cdr3_nt: TGCGCCAGCGCGGGAGGGGGGAATTCACCCCTCCACTTT
v_call: TRBV10-1; j_call: TRBJ2-2; d_call: NA; clone_size: NA; cdr3_aa: CASSQRATGELFF; cdr3_nt: TGCGCCAGCAGTCAGCGGGCCACCGGGGAGCTGTTTTTT
v_call: TRBV7-2; j_call: TRBJ2-7; d_call: NA; clone_size: once; cdr3_aa: CASSLGPGRSYEQYF; cdr3_nt: TGTGCCAGCAGCTTAGGCCCAGGGCGCTCCTACGAGCAGTACTTC
v_call: TRBV7-3; j_call: TRBJ2-5; d_call: NA; clone_size: NA; cdr3_aa: CASSLLGAAGETQYF; cdr3_nt: TGTGCCAGCAGCTTATTAGGCGCGGCGGGCGAGACCCAGTACTTC
v_call: TRBV9; j_call: TRBJ2-1; d_call: NA; clone_size: NA; cdr3_aa: CASSVDAGWANEQFF; cdr3_nt: TGTGCCAGCAGCGTAGATGCGGGATGGGCCAATGAGCAGTTCTTC
v_call: TRBV6-6; j_call: TRBJ2-4; d_call: NA; clone_size: NA; cdr3_aa: CASSYSAGNIQYF; cdr3_nt: TGTGCCAGCAGTTACTCGGCAGGCAACATTCAGTACTTC
v_call: TRBV5-1; j_call: TRBJ1-2; d_call: NA; clone_size: NA; cdr3_aa: CASSDGTDNYGYTF; cdr3_nt: TGCGCCAGCAGCGACGGGACCGACAACTATGGCTACACCTTC
v_call: TRBV6-1; j_call: TRBJ2-7; d_call: TRBD2; clone_size: NA; cdr3_aa: CASSPERGSSYEQYF; cdr3_nt: TGTGCCAGCAGTCCAGAGCGGGGGAGCTCCTACGAGCAGTACTTC
v_call: TRBV18; j_call: TRBJ2-1; d_call: TRBD1; clone_size: NA; cdr3_aa: CASSPQGATNNEQFF; cdr3_nt: TGTGCCAGCTCACCACAGGGGGCTACTAACAATGAGCAGTTCTTC
v_call: TRBV6-5; j_call: TRBJ2-7; d_call: NA; clone_size: NA; cdr3_aa: CASSVRGAYEQYF; cdr3_nt: TGTGCCAGCAGTGTGAGGGGGGCCTACGAGCAGTACTTC
v_call: TRBV7-2; j_call: TRBJ2-7; d_call: NA; clone_size: NA; cdr3_aa: CASSSPGTGSYEQYF; cdr3_nt: TGTGCCAGCAGCTCACCCGGGACTGGCTCCTACGAGCAGTACTTC
v_call: TRBV7-3; j_call: TRBJ2-2; d_call: NA; clone_size: NA; cdr3_aa: CASSSDKNTGELFF; cdr3_nt: TGTGCCAGCAGCTCGGACAAAAACACCGGGGAGCTGTTTTTT
v_call: TRBV6-5; j_call: TRBJ1-2; d_call: TRBD1; clone_size: NA; cdr3_aa: CASSYSTGGDYGYTF; cdr3_nt: TGTGCCAGCAGTTACTCAACAGGGGGCGACTATGGCTACACCTTC
v_call: TRBV10-3; j_call: TRBJ1-3; d_call: NA; clone_size: NA; cdr3_aa: CAITDRGQGGTIYF; cdr3_nt: TGTGCCATCACCGATCGAGGTCAAGGGGGCACCATATATTTT
v_call: TRBV11-2; j_call: TRBJ2-5; d_call: TRBD1; clone_size: NA; cdr3_aa: CASSPGQGVYQETQYF; cdr3_nt: TGTGCCAGCAGCCCGGGACAGGGGGTTTACCAAGAGACCCAGTACTTC
v_call: TRBV6-1; j_call: TRBJ1-6; d_call: NA; clone_size: NA; cdr3_aa: CASSEGVGVRSPLHF; cdr3_nt: TGTGCCAGCAGTGAAGGGGTTGGAGTTAGGTCACCCCTCCACTTT
v_call: TRBV4-3; j_call: TRBJ2-3; d_call: NA; clone_size: NA; cdr3_aa: CASSQVRTASTDTQYF; cdr3_nt: TGCGCCAGCAGCCAAGTCCGAACAGCTAGCACAGATACGCAGTATTTT
v_call: TRBV11-2; j_call: TRBJ1-2; d_call: TRBD1; clone_size: NA; cdr3_aa: CASSNSGTVYGYTF; cdr3_nt: TGTGCCAGCAGCAATTCCGGGACAGTCTATGGCTACACCTTC
v_call: TRBV9; j_call: TRBJ2-3; d_call: TRBD2; clone_size: once; cdr3_aa: CASSVSLAGGSADTQYF; cdr3_nt: TGTGCCAGCAGCGTCTCCCTAGCGGGAGGAAGCGCAGATACGCAGTATTTT
v_call: TRBV4-1; j_call: TRBJ2-7; d_call: NA; clone_size: once; cdr3_aa: CASSQPVQGTYEQYF; cdr3_nt: TGCGCCAGCAGCCAGCCCGTGCAGGGGACATACGAGCAGTACTTC
v_call: TRBV6-5; j_call: TRBJ2-7; d_call: NA; clone_size: NA; cdr3_aa: CASSYGREGNEQYF; cdr3_nt: TGTGCCAGCAGTTACGGTAGGGAAGGGAACGAGCAGTACTTC
v_call: TRBV18; j_call: TRBJ2-7; d_call: TRBD2; clone_size: NA; cdr3_aa: CASSYDSGGPYEQYF; cdr3_nt: TGTGCCAGCTCGTACGATAGCGGGGGGCCCTACGAGCAGTACTTC
v_call: TRBV30; j_call: TRBJ2-1; d_call: NA; clone_size: NA; cdr3_aa: CAWAGIGVQFF; cdr3_nt: TGTGCCTGGGCGGGGATCGGGGTGCAGTTCTTC
v_call: TRBV18; j_call: TRBJ2-1; d_call: NA; clone_size: once; cdr3_aa: CASSEYNEQFF; cdr3_nt: TGTGCCAGCTCAGAATACAATGAGCAGTTCTTC
v_call: TRBV5-1; j_call: TRBJ2-7; d_call: NA; clone_size: NA; cdr3_aa: CASSPPGSGLYEQYF; cdr3_nt: TGCGCCAGCAGCCCGCCGGGATCCGGACTCTACGAGCAGTACTTC
v_call: TRBV2; j_call: TRBJ2-2; d_call: TRBD2; clone_size: NA; cdr3_aa: CASRPGLAGGGTGELFF; cdr3_nt: TGTGCCAGCAGGCCGGGACTAGCGGGAGGAGGGACCGGGGAGCTGTTTTTT
v_call: TRBV10-3; j_call: TRBJ2-7; d_call: TRBD2; clone_size: NA; cdr3_aa: CAIRYSGRAYEQYF; cdr3_nt: TGTGCCATCAGGTATAGCGGGAGGGCCTACGAGCAGTACTTC
v_call: TRBV4-1; j_call: TRBJ2-7; d_call: TRBD1; clone_size: NA; cdr3_aa: CASSQEMAGGPRDEQYF; cdr3_nt: TGCGCCAGCAGCCAAGAAATGGCAGGGGGACCAAGGGACGAGCAGTACTTC
v_call: TRBV19; j_call: TRBJ2-1; d_call: TRBD1; clone_size: NA; cdr3_aa: CASSRGTGRVYEQFF; cdr3_nt: TGTGCCAGTAGTAGAGGGACAGGGAGAGTCTATGAGCAGTTCTTC
v_call: TRBV9; j_call: TRBJ2-5; d_call: NA; clone_size: once; cdr3_aa: CASSVGGSPVQETQYF; cdr3_nt: TGTGCCAGCAGCGTAGGAGGCAGCCCCGTCCAAGAGACCCAGTACTTC
v_call: TRBV7-9; j_call: TRBJ1-2; d_call: NA; clone_size: NA; cdr3_aa: CASSLEPLGYTF; cdr3_nt: TGTGCCAGCAGCTTAGAGCCCTTAGGCTACACCTTC